These 5 T cell receptor beta chains share one sample of origin, sequenced in a study of T-cell memory formation after mild COVID-19. Each CDR3 protein gets one entry after TCRdb re-called the 5' RACE reads with MiXCR. This repertoire shows about 350,000 distinct CDR3 sequences, 20% to 25% found once; its top ten account for around 23%. The sample was PBMCs or a T cell subset sorted from them (not recorded which). Every receptor here comes from a man aged 18 to 29 who had mild COVID-19 (a few samples of this study predate the infection). Cell type and time point are not known.

This clonotype was counted at least ten times. The V and J genes are TRBV19 and TRBJ2-7, with D perhaps assigned TRBD1 or TRBD2 (6 bases each). From germline, CDR1 is LNHDA and CDR2 SQIVND (reference sequence). V was clipped by 5 bases and J by 0 bases, with 17 bases between them. The CDR3 covers 16 residues. CDR3 sequence (DNA): TGTGCCAGTAGTCTCGACAGGACTACCTCCTCCTACGAGCAGTACTTC. Protein: CASSLDRTTSSYEQYF.

CDR3 region: CASSLSLGVSGANVLTF. CDR3 sequence (DNA): TGTGCCAGCAGCTTATCCCTTGGAGTTTCTGGGGCCAACGTCCTGACTTTC. This sequence joins TRBV7-6 and TRBJ2-6, with D unclear. Trimming stripped 2 bases from V and 1 base from J, with 12 bases between. This CDR3 is built from 17 residues. The germline V gene encodes CDR1 SGHVS and CDR2 FNYEAQ. The full variable domain, rest sourced from reference TRBV7-6 and TRBJ2-6, is GAGVSQSPRYKVTKRGQDVALRCDPISGHVSLYWYRQALGQGPEFLTYFNYEAQQDKSGLPNDRFSAERPEGSISTLTIQRTEQRDSAMYRCASSLSLGVSGANVLTFGAGSRLTVL.

The table lists this clonotype with many counts. The gene calls are TRBV12-3 or TRBV12-4 and TRBJ1-4; TRBD1 is a possible D gene (6 bases). The length of the CDR3 is 15 residues. Trimming pared 2 bases from V and 8 bases from J, leaving 15 bases between. CDR3 DNA: TGTGCCAGCAGTTTAAACGGGGGCATGGGAGAAAAACTGTTTTTT. It yields the protein CASSLNGGMGEKLFF.

This clonotype showed up just a few times. The CDR3 loop reads CASSPGDGTQYF. The CDR3 DNA sequence: TGTGCCAGCAGTCCAGGAGACGGGACCCAGTACTTC. The chain links TRBV12-3 or TRBV12-4 to TRBJ2-5; no definite D call. Trimming removed 5 bases at V and 7 bases at J, with 11 bases between. The CDR3 loop spans 12 amino acids.

The chain links TRBV30 to TRBJ2-3; 7 bases are a match to TRBD1. This CDR3 is 14 amino acids long. CDR1 is GTSNPN and CDR2 is SVGIG in the germline V gene (reference sequence). After removal of 0 bases from V and 1 base from J, the junction contained 1 base not matched to a gene. CDR3 nucleotides: TGTGCCTGGAGTGTAGGACAGGGCACAGATACGCAGTATTTT. Translated, it gives CAWSVGQGTDTQYF.